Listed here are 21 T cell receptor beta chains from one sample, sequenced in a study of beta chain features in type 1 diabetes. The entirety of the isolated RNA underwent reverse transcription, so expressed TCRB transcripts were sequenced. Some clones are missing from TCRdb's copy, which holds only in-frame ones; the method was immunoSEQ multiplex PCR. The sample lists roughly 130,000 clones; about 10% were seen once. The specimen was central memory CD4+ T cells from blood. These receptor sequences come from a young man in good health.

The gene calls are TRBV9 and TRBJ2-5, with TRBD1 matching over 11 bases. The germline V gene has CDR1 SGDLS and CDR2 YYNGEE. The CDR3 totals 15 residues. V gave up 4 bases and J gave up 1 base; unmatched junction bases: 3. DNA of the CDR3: TGTGCCAGCAGCTACGGGACAGGGGGCCAAGAGACCCAGTACTTC. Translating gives CASSYGTGGQETQYF.

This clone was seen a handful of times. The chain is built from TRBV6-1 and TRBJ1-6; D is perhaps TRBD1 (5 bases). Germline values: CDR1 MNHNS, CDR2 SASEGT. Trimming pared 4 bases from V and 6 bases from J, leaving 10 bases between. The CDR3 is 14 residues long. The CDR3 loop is CASSGGVTNSPLHF. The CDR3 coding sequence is TGTGCCAGCAGTGGGGGGGTAACTAATTCACCCCTCCACTTT.

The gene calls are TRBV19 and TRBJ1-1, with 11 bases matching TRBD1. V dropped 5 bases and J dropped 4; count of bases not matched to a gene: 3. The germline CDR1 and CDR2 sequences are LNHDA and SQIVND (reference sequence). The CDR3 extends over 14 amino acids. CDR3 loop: CASSPGTGGTEAFF. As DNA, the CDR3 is TGTGCCAGTAGTCCGGGGACAGGGGGCACTGAAGCTTTCTTT.

The CDR3 DNA reads TGTGCCAGCAGCCGCTGGGGACTAGCAGAGACCCAGTACTTC. It translates to CASSRWGLAETQYF. The J gene is TRBJ2-5, the V gene TRBV7-3; 9 nucleotides match TRBD2. This CDR3 contains 14 residues. V dropped 5 bases and J dropped 4; count of bases not matched to a gene: 5. Germline lookup yields CDR1 SGHTA and CDR2 FQGTGA.

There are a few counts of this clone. CDR3 region: CASSPTGGQPQHF. The CDR3 nucleotides read TGTGCCAGCTCTCCCACAGGGGGTCAGCCCCAGCATTTT. This rearrangement joins TRBV18 to TRBJ1-5, with 8 bases matching TRBD1. V was clipped by 6 bases and J by 6 bases; unmatched bases: 4. Germline-derived CDR1 and CDR2 are KGHSH and LQKENI. The CDR3 extends over 13 amino acids.

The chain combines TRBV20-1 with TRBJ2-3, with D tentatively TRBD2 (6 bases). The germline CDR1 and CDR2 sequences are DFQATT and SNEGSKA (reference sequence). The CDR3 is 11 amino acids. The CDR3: CRAGLSDTQYF. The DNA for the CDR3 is TGCAGGGCGGGACTTTCAGATACGCAGTATTTT.

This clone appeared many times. In DNA, the CDR3 is TGTGCCAGCGGACTAGCGGGAGGAGATACGCAGTATTTT. Protein product: CASGLAGGDTQYF. This chain uses TRBV28 with TRBJ2-3; 14 positions agree with TRBD2. Losses at the gene ends were 8 bases for V and 5 bases for J; bases not matched to a gene: 0. Germline values: CDR1 MDHEN, CDR2 SYDVKM. The CDR3 is made up of 13 amino acids.

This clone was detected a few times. CDR3 protein: CASQGLNTGELFF. In DNA form, the CDR3 reads TGTGCCAGCCAGGGCTTGAACACCGGGGAGCTGTTTTTT. The chain recombines TRBV6-5 with TRBJ2-2, with D possibly TRBD1 on 5 matching bases. CDR1 MNHEY and CDR2 SVGAGI come from the germline V gene. The V end lost 8 bases, the J end lost 1 base, and 8 bases lay between the germline ends. This CDR3 comprises 13 residues.

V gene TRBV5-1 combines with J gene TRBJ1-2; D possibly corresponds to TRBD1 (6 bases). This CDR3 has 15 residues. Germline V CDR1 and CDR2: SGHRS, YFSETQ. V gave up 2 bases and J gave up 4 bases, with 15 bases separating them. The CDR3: CASSLDTNRVYGYTF. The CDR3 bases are TGCGCCAGCAGCTTAGACACTAACAGGGTCTATGGCTACACCTTC.

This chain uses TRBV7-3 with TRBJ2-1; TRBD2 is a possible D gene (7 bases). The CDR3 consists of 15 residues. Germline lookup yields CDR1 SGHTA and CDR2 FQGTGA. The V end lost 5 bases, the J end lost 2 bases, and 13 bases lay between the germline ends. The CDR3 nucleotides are TGTGCCAGCAGCCCAAACGGGGGGCCCTACAATGAGCAGTTCTTC. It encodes CASSPNGGPYNEQFF.

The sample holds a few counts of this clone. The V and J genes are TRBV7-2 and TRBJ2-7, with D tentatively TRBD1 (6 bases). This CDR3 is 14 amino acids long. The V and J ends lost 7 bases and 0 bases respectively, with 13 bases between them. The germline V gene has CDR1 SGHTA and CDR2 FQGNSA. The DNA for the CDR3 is TGTGCCAGCACCCGGCAGGGGAGCTCCTACGAGCAGTACTTC. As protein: CASTRQGSSYEQYF.

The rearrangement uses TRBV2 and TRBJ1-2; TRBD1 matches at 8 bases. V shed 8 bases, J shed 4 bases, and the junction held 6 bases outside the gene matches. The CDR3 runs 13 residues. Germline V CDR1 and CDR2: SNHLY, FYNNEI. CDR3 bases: TGTGCCAGCGGACAGGGACTCATCTATGGCTACACCTTC. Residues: CASGQGLIYGYTF.

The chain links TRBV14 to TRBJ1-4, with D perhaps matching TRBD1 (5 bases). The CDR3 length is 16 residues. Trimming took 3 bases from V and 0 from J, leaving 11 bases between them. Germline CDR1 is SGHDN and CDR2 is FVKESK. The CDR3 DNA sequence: TGTGCCAGCAGCCAGGCCGGGGGTCCAACTAATGAAAAACTGTTTTTT. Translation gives CASSQAGGPTNEKLFF.

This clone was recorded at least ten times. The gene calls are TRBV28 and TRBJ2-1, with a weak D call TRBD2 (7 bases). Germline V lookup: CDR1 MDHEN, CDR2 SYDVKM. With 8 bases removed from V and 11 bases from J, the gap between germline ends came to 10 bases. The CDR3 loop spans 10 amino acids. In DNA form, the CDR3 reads TGTGCCAGCGGGGGGGCGAAGCAGTTCTTC. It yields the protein CASGGAKQFF.

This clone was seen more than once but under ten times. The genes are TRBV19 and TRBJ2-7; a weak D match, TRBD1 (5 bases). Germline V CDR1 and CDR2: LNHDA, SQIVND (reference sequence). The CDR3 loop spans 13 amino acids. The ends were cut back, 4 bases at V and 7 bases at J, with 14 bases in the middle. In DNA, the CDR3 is TGTGCCAGTAGTAGGGCGGACATTACGGAGCAGTACTTC. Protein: CASSRADITEQYF.

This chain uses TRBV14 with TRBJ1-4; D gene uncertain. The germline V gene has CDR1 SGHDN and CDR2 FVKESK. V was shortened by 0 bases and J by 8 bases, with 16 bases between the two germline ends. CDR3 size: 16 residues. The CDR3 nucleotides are TGTGCCAGCAGCCAAGATCCACAGATTACGGGGGAAAAACTGTTTTTT. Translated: CASSQDPQITGEKLFF.

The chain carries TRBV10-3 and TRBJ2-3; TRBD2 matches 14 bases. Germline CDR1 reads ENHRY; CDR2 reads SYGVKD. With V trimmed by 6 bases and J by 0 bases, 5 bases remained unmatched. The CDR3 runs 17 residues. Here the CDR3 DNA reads TGTGCCATCAGACCGGGACTAGCGGGGGCCAGCACAGATACGCAGTATTTT. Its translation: CAIRPGLAGASTDTQYF.

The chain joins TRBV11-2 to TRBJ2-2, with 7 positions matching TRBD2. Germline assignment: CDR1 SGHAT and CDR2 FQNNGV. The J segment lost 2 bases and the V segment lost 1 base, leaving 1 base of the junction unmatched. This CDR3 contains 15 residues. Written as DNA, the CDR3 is TGTGCCAGCAGCTTAGGCGGGGGAAACACCGGGGAGCTGTTTTTT. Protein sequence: CASSLGGGNTGELFF.

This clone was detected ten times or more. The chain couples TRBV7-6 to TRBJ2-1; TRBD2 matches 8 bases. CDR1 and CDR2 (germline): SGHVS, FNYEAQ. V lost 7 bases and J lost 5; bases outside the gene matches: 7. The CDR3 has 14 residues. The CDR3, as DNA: TGTGCCAGCACCCTTAGCGGGGAACACAATGAGCAGTTCTTC. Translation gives CASTLSGEHNEQFF.

The CDR3, as DNA: TGTGCCAGCAGCTTGATTTTGGCAACCAATGAGCAGTTCTTC. The encoded protein is CASSLILATNEQFF. This chain connects TRBV7-2 to TRBJ2-1; D gene ambiguous. Per the germline V gene, CDR1 is SGHTA and CDR2 is FQGNSA. The CDR3 is made up of 14 amino acids. Trimming pared 3 bases from V and 6 bases from J, leaving 12 bases between.

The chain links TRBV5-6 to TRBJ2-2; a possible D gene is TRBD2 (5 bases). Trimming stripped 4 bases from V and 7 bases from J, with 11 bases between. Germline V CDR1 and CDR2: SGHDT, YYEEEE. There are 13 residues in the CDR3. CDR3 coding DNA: TGTGCCAGCAGCGTACCAGCGGACGGGGAGCTGTTTTTT. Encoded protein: CASSVPADGELFF.